This T cell receptor (beta chain) was obtained from a study of cytomegalovirus exposure and HLA in healthy donors. The PCR employed 60 Vbeta primers together with 13 Jbeta primers. Sequencing was performed with immunoSEQ multiplex PCR; in TCRdb, only in-frame clones are kept and a portion is missing. Of some 180,000 clones listed, roughly 82% are singletons. The ends were cut back, 2 bases at V and 7 bases at J, with 11 bases in the middle. This CDR3 is 13 amino acids long. Germline CDR1 and CDR2: SGHVS and FNYEAQ. The sequence came from a man in his forties in good health and CMV-seronegative. Sequences were obtained from PBMCs. This chain links TRBV7-6 with TRBJ1-2; D uncertain. The CDR3 loop is CASSLRGQSGYTF. CDR3 coding DNA: TGTGCCAGCAGCTTACGAGGGCAGAGTGGCTACACCTTC.